The 20 T cell receptor beta chains given below trace back to one sample, sequenced in a study of blood T cell repertoires in COVID-19. This table comes from immunoSEQ multiplex PCR, and its TCRdb copy is limited to in-frame clones, with some not included. The sample lists 200,000 or so clones, around 90% seen once, with 2% to 3% in the top ten. Material: peripheral blood. These receptors originate from a man aged 25-45 years with COVID-19, enrolled during active disease.

The chain links TRBV28 to TRBJ1-5; D remains ambiguous. The CDR3 loop spans 16 amino acids. The ends were cut back, 2 bases at V and 3 bases at J, with 14 bases in the middle. Germline-derived CDR1 and CDR2 are MDHEN and SYDVKM. CDR3 sequence (DNA): TGTGCCAGCAGTTTAGGTCGGGGTCATATCAATCAGCCCCAGCATTTT. Amino acids: CASSLGRGHINQPQHF.

V is TRBV4-3 and J is TRBJ2-3, with 9 bases aligning to TRBD2. Germline loops: CDR1 LGHNA, CDR2 YSLEER. This CDR3 has 16 amino acids. With V trimmed by 2 bases and J by 0 bases, 3 bases remained unmatched. CDR3 DNA: TGCGCCAGCAGCCAATTAGCGGGGGTAAGCACAGATACGCAGTATTTT. Residues: CASSQLAGVSTDTQYF.

The chain combines TRBV7-3 with TRBJ2-1, with TRBD2 identical over 10 bases. CDR3 length: 15 residues. Germline loops: CDR1 SGHTA, CDR2 FQGTGA. V lost 5 bases to trimming and J lost 5 bases; unmatched junction nucleotides: 6. CDR3 bases: TGTGCCAGCAGCCCAGGGACTAGCGACCACAATGAGCAGTTCTTC. This sequence encodes CASSPGTSDHNEQFF.

The genes are TRBV5-8 and TRBJ2-2; D is unresolved. CDR1 is SGHTS and CDR2 is YDEGEE in the germline V gene. The CDR3 is 15 amino acids. V was cut by 2 bases and J by 5 bases, with 13 bases left in between. The chain's CDR3 is CASSLRGIGTGELFF. The CDR3 DNA reads TGTGCCAGCAGCTTAAGAGGAATTGGGACCGGGGAGCTGTTTTTT.

V and J are TRBV5-4 and TRBJ2-7; no firm D call. This CDR3 comprises 13 residues. CDR1 SGHNT and CDR2 YYREEE come from the germline V gene (reference sequence). With 0 bases removed from V and 5 bases from J, the gap between germline ends came to 9 bases. The CDR3: CASSLVPPDEQYF. The CDR3 DNA reads as TGTGCCAGCAGCTTGGTCCCCCCGGACGAGCAGTACTTC.

The V gene is TRBV11-1, the J gene TRBJ1-2; unclear D gene. With 4 bases removed from V and 9 bases from J, the gap between germline ends came to 15 bases. Germline assignment: CDR1 SGHAT and CDR2 FQDESV (reference sequence). This CDR3 comprises 13 residues. CDR3 sequence reads: CASSSYRQGSYTF. Written as DNA, the CDR3 is TGTGCCAGCAGCTCCTACAGACAAGGAAGCTACACCTTC.

The chain is built from TRBV4-3 and TRBJ1-1, with a tentative D call TRBD1 (6 bases). The CDR3 runs 15 residues. CDR1 LGHNA and CDR2 YSLEER come from the germline V gene. Trimming took off 7 bases at V and 2 bases at J, with 17 bases between the two ends. The CDR3 DNA is TGCGCCAGCACACCCGGCGGGGGCCTCAACACTGAAGCTTTCTTT. As protein: CASTPGGGLNTEAFF.

In nucleotides, the CDR3 is TGTGCCAGTAGTATAGGACAAACCTCCTACAATGAGCAGTTCTTC. It encodes CASSIGQTSYNEQFF. This chain uses TRBV19 with TRBJ2-1; D gene uncertain. Trimming took off 1 base at V and 0 bases at J, with 7 bases between the two ends. This CDR3 is built from 15 residues. Germline assignment: CDR1 LNHDA and CDR2 SQIVND (reference sequence). The variable domain in full, completed from reference TRBV19 and TRBJ2-1, reads DGGITQSPKYLFRKEGQNVTLSCEQNLNHDAMYWYRQDPGQGLRLIYYSQIVNDFQKGDIAEGYSVSREKKESFPLTVTSAQKNPTAFYLCASSIGQTSYNEQFFGPGTRLTVL.

The chain joins TRBV19 to TRBJ1-4; D ambiguous. Trimming took 6 bases from V and 5 from J, leaving 19 bases between them. CDR1 and CDR2 from the germline V gene are LNHDA and SQIVND (reference sequence). This CDR3 is built from 16 residues. The CDR3 region is CASSLGLLRMNEKLFF. Written as DNA, the CDR3 is TGTGCCAGTAGCCTCGGACTGCTAAGGATGAATGAAAAACTGTTTTTT.

V is TRBV10-3 and J is TRBJ1-3; D perhaps matches TRBD1 (5 bases). V was clipped by 4 bases and J by 0 bases, with 13 bases between them. Germline CDR1 reads ENHRY; CDR2 reads SYGVKD. The CDR3 is made up of 16 amino acids. The DNA for the CDR3 is TGTGCCATCAGTGGGACACACGACTCCTCTGGAAACACCATATATTTT. Protein: CAISGTHDSSGNTIYF.

This clone showed up just once. The CDR3 loop is CASSLAGVTDTQYF. DNA for the CDR3: TGTGCCAGCAGTTTAGCAGGGGTCACAGATACGCAGTATTTT. The chain employs TRBV28 and TRBJ2-3; tentative D call: TRBD1 (6 bases). V lost 2 bases and J 2 bases, leaving 8 bases between the germline ends. The germline V gene encodes CDR1 MDHEN and CDR2 SYDVKM. The CDR3 has 14 amino acids.

This clone was detected once. This rearrangement joins TRBV6-6 to TRBJ1-2; no definite D call. In germline, CDR1 is MNHNY, CDR2 SVGAGI (reference sequence). V lost 7 bases and J 4 bases, leaving 13 bases between the germline ends. This CDR3 contains 13 residues. The CDR3 DNA reads TGTGCCAGCACCGTAGACAAAGTCTATGGCTACACCTTC. This gives the protein CASTVDKVYGYTF.

This rearrangement joins TRBV14 to TRBJ2-5; TRBD1 agrees at 7 bases. V lost 3 bases and J lost 4; bases outside the gene matches: 2. This CDR3 contains 13 residues. Looked up from germline, CDR1 is SGHDN and CDR2 is FVKESK. In DNA form, the CDR3 reads TGTGCCAGCAGCCAGACAGGGTCAGAGACCCAGTACTTC. This encodes CASSQTGSETQYF.

V is TRBV9 and J is TRBJ1-2; D gene ambiguous. CDR1 SGDLS and CDR2 YYNGEE come from the germline V gene. The CDR3 is 15 residues long. V was clipped by 4 bases and J by 4 bases, with 17 bases between them. The DNA for the CDR3 is TGTGCCAGCAGCCCCCCGGGAGGGTTCTCCTATGGCTACACCTTC. This encodes CASSPPGGFSYGYTF.

In DNA, the CDR3 is TGTGCCAGCAGCCTATCGTCGAGTAGCGGGGTATACGAGCAGTACTTC. Protein sequence: CASSLSSSSGVYEQYF. V gene TRBV7-2 combines with J gene TRBJ2-7, with 8 bases lining up with TRBD2. Germline V gene data show CDR1 as SGHTA and CDR2 as FQGNSA. The CDR3 contains 16 residues. J lost 4 bases, V lost 5 bases, and 13 bases had no gene match.

The V gene is TRBV4-2, the J gene TRBJ1-2; 7 nucleotides match TRBD1. With V trimmed by 3 bases and J by 4 bases, 8 bases remained unmatched. The CDR3 is made up of 15 amino acids. Germline V CDR1 and CDR2: LGHNA, YNFKEQ. In DNA form, the CDR3 reads TGTGCCAGCAGCCATCCCCAGACAGGGACCTATGGCTACACCTTC. Translating it yields CASSHPQTGTYGYTF.

The chain has TRBV28 and TRBJ1-5; TRBD1 agrees at 7 bases. The CDR3 extends over 13 amino acids. Unmatched junction bases numbered 6, after V lost 10 bases and J lost 3 bases. Germline CDR1 and CDR2: MDHEN and SYDVKM. CDR3 DNA: TGTGCCACCCAGGGACAGTACAATCAGCCCCAGCATTTT. Translated: CATQGQYNQPQHF.

This chain uses TRBV3-1 (or the pseudogene TRBV3-2) with TRBJ1-1; 8 bases line up with TRBD1. There are 17 residues in the CDR3. Germline trimming cut 6 bases from V and 7 bases from J; bases unmatched to any gene: 19. CDR1 is LGHDT, CDR2 YNNKEL, per germline (reference sequence). CDR3 region: CASRLHRDRMLSGEAFF. The CDR3 DNA reads as TGTGCCAGCAGGCTTCACCGGGACAGGATGCTAAGTGGTGAAGCTTTCTTT.

This chain links TRBV25-1 with TRBJ2-2; 7 bases are a match to TRBD1. Trimming removed 6 bases from V and 0 bases from J; junction bases left unmatched: 1. The CDR3 is made up of 14 amino acids. Germline lookup yields CDR1 MGHDK and CDR2 SYGVNS. The CDR3 sequence is CASRQGPNTGELFF. The CDR3 DNA is TGTGCCAGCAGACAGGGGCCGAACACCGGGGAGCTGTTTTTT.

V is TRBV5-8 and J is TRBJ2-7; 10 bases match TRBD2. Germline trimming cut 3 bases from V and 6 bases from J; bases unmatched to any gene: 6. The CDR3 runs 14 residues. Germline values: CDR1 SGHTS, CDR2 YDEGEE. CDR3 nucleotides: TGTGCCAGCAGCTGGAGCGGGAGGGCACTCGAGCAGTACTTC. Translation: CASSWSGRALEQYF.